This is a list of T cell receptor beta chains from one sample in a study of T cell repertoires in cytomegalovirus infection. In TCRdb, the reads were re-called with MiXCR into one record per CDR3 protein. The sample yields a few hundred thousand distinct CDR3 sequences, over 15% seen once. Sequencing used CD8+ T cells from PBMCs. The receptors originated from a human donor in good health (CMV status not recorded). Some clones in this sample may be carry-over from other donors' samples. The CDR3 runs from the conserved cysteine through the conserved F or W. The D gene is left open where the match is weak. Size tells how often a clone was seen (once, few, many) or the class of an expanded clone, and some rows leave it out.

j_gene: TRBJ1-2; d_gene: TRBD1; v_gene: TRBV28; abundance: many; CDR3nt: TGTGCCAGCACCCTCAGCGGGACAGGGATCTTCAACTATGGCTACACCTTC; CDR3aa: CASTLSGTGIFNYGYTF
j_gene: TRBJ2-1; d_gene: -; v_gene: TRBV7-6; abundance: many; CDR3nt: TGTGCCAGCAGCCTCAATTCAGGGTCTCCCTCATACAATGAGCAGTTCTTC; CDR3aa: CASSLNSGSPSYNEQFF
j_gene: TRBJ1-1; d_gene: -; v_gene: TRBV5-6; abundance: few; CDR3nt: TGTGCCAGCAGCCCCCGACAGCTTACCTCTGAAGCTTTCTTT; CDR3aa: CASSPRQLTSEAFF
j_gene: TRBJ2-3; d_gene: TRBD2; v_gene: TRBV28; abundance: few; CDR3nt: TGTGCCAGCAGCCCAGTAGCGGGGGCTAGCACAGATACGCAGTATTTT; CDR3aa: CASSPVAGASTDTQYF
j_gene: TRBJ2-7; d_gene: -; v_gene: TRBV20-1; abundance: few; CDR3nt: TGCAGTGCTAGCTGGGGCTCGCCCTACGAGCAGTACTTC; CDR3aa: CSASWGSPYEQYF
j_gene: TRBJ1-5; d_gene: TRBD1; v_gene: TRBV7-2; abundance: many; CDR3nt: TGTGCCAGCAGCTCGACAGGGTCCAATCAGCCCCAGCATTTT; CDR3aa: CASSSTGSNQPQHF
j_gene: TRBJ2-5; d_gene: -; v_gene: TRBV11-2; abundance: -; CDR3nt: TGTGCCAGCAGCTTAGTATTCGGCAGCCAAGAGACCCAGTACTTC; CDR3aa: CASSLVFGSQETQYF
j_gene: TRBJ1-1; d_gene: -; v_gene: TRBV19; abundance: -; CDR3nt: TGTGCCAGTAGTATCGTTGGGGGGCGGACTGAAGCTTTCTTT; CDR3aa: CASSIVGGRTEAFF
j_gene: TRBJ2-1; d_gene: TRBD2; v_gene: TRBV7-2; abundance: many; CDR3nt: TGTGCCAGCAGCCACCCGGGACTAGCGGGGGGACTCACAAGCTCCTACAATGAGCAGTTCTTC; CDR3aa: CASSHPGLAGGLTSSYNEQFF
j_gene: TRBJ2-3; d_gene: TRBD2; v_gene: TRBV7-9; abundance: few; CDR3nt: TGTGCCAGCAGCCAAACTAGCGGGGGGCCCTACACAGATACGCAGTATTTT; CDR3aa: CASSQTSGGPYTDTQYF
j_gene: TRBJ1-1; d_gene: -; v_gene: TRBV29-1; abundance: few; CDR3nt: TGCAGCGCCGAAGGCGGTTTTAACACTGAAGCTTTCTTT; CDR3aa: CSAEGGFNTEAFF
j_gene: TRBJ1-1; d_gene: -; v_gene: TRBV19; abundance: many; CDR3nt: TGTGCCAGTAGTATCTTGGGGCCTAACACTGAAGCTTTCTTT; CDR3aa: CASSILGPNTEAFF
j_gene: TRBJ1-2; d_gene: -; v_gene: TRBV28; abundance: few; CDR3nt: TGTGCCAGCAGTTTATCTCAGGCAGTACTTGAGATCGGCTACACCTTC; CDR3aa: CASSLSQAVLEIGYTF
j_gene: TRBJ1-1; d_gene: -; v_gene: TRBV2; abundance: few; CDR3nt: TGTGCCAGCAGTGATACCACTGAAGCTTTCTTT; CDR3aa: CASSDTTEAFF
j_gene: TRBJ2-7; d_gene: -; v_gene: TRBV2; abundance: few; CDR3nt: TGTGCCAGCAGTGGACTGTTGCCACGCTTC; CDR3aa: CASSGLLPRF
j_gene: TRBJ1-1; d_gene: -; v_gene: TRBV5-1; abundance: many; CDR3nt: TGCGCCAGCAGCGCAACCGCGGGACGGCTGAACACTGAAGCTTTCTTT; CDR3aa: CASSATAGRLNTEAFF
j_gene: TRBJ2-3; d_gene: -; v_gene: TRBV24-1; abundance: few; CDR3nt: TGTGCCACCAGTGACGCCGCCCTAGATACGCAGTATTTT; CDR3aa: CATSDAALDTQYF
j_gene: TRBJ2-1; d_gene: -; v_gene: TRBV7-8; abundance: many; CDR3nt: TGTGCCAGCAGCTTCAAGGGGGTCTACAATGAGCAGTTCTTC; CDR3aa: CASSFKGVYNEQFF
j_gene: TRBJ2-7; d_gene: -; v_gene: TRBV12-5; abundance: few; CDR3nt: TGTGCTAGTGGTTTGGATGGGGGCTACGAGCAGTACTTC; CDR3aa: CASGLDGGYEQYF
j_gene: TRBJ2-1; d_gene: -; v_gene: TRBV12-3/TRBV12-4; abundance: once; CDR3nt: TGTGCCAGCAGTGGGTCTAGCTCCTACAATGAGCAGTTCTTC; CDR3aa: CASSGSSSYNEQFF
j_gene: TRBJ2-1; d_gene: TRBD2; v_gene: TRBV29-1; abundance: -; CDR3nt: TGCAGCACTGCGGGGGGACACACTGGCAATGAGCAGTTCTTC; CDR3aa: CSTAGGHTGNEQFF
j_gene: TRBJ1-5; d_gene: -; v_gene: TRBV29-1; abundance: -; CDR3nt: TGCAGCGTTGGGCCCCAGCCCCAGCATTTT; CDR3aa: CSVGPQPQHF
j_gene: TRBJ2-1; d_gene: -; v_gene: TRBV12-3/TRBV12-4; abundance: many; CDR3nt: TGTGCCAGCGGGAAGTACAATGAGCAGTTCTTC; CDR3aa: CASGKYNEQFF
j_gene: TRBJ1-2; d_gene: -; v_gene: TRBV5-1; abundance: -; CDR3nt: TGCGCCAGCAGCTTGGCCTCGTCCGCAGGGCCCTATGGCTACACCTTC; CDR3aa: CASSLASSAGPYGYTF
j_gene: TRBJ2-5; d_gene: -; v_gene: TRBV28; abundance: -; CDR3nt: TGTGCCAGCAGTTTGGAGGGTGAGGGACTTTACCAAGAGACCCAGTACTTC; CDR3aa: CASSLEGEGLYQETQYF
j_gene: TRBJ2-1; d_gene: TRBD2; v_gene: TRBV10-2; abundance: -; CDR3nt: TGCGCCAGCAGCCGAGGTATTAGCGGGGGGTTGAATGAGCAGTTCTTC; CDR3aa: CASSRGISGGLNEQFF
j_gene: TRBJ1-2; d_gene: -; v_gene: TRBV7-4; abundance: many; CDR3nt: TGTGCCAGCAGCTTAACAGGTTCTGTCTATGGCTACACCTTC; CDR3aa: CASSLTGSVYGYTF
j_gene: TRBJ2-7; d_gene: TRBD1; v_gene: TRBV7-6; abundance: many; CDR3nt: TGTGCCAGCAGCACGAAGGACAGGCCGAGCTCCTACGAGCAGTACTTC; CDR3aa: CASSTKDRPSSYEQYF
j_gene: TRBJ2-2; d_gene: -; v_gene: TRBV7-2; abundance: many; CDR3nt: TGTGCCAGCAGCTTTTTCAGGGGCACCGGGGAGCTGTTTTTT; CDR3aa: CASSFFRGTGELFF
j_gene: TRBJ1-1; d_gene: -; v_gene: TRBV7-2; abundance: many; CDR3nt: TGTGCCAGCAGCCCTAGCTGGGTCAGGGTCCTGAACACTGAAGCTTTCTTT; CDR3aa: CASSPSWVRVLNTEAFF
j_gene: TRBJ2-1; d_gene: -; v_gene: TRBV6-2/TRBV6-3; abundance: many; CDR3nt: TGTGCCAGCGGCCTGGGGGGTAATGAGCAGTTCTTC; CDR3aa: CASGLGGNEQFF
j_gene: TRBJ2-7; d_gene: -; v_gene: TRBV29-1; abundance: -; CDR3nt: TGCAGCGTTGAAGATTCAGGGATGGGCGACGAGCAGTACTTC; CDR3aa: CSVEDSGMGDEQYF
j_gene: TRBJ1-4; d_gene: -; v_gene: TRBV2; abundance: few; CDR3nt: TGTGCCAGCAGTGACACCTGGGGGCAGCTGACAACCCCTGAAAAACTGTTTTTT; CDR3aa: CASSDTWGQLTTPEKLFF
j_gene: TRBJ2-1; d_gene: -; v_gene: TRBV28; abundance: few; CDR3nt: TGTGCCAGCAGTTTATGGGAGGGGAACTCCTACAATGAGCAGTTCTTC; CDR3aa: CASSLWEGNSYNEQFF
j_gene: TRBJ1-5; d_gene: -; v_gene: TRBV7-2; abundance: many; CDR3nt: TGTGCCAGCAGCTTAAATTGGGGCGTCAATCAGCCCCAGCATTTT; CDR3aa: CASSLNWGVNQPQHF
j_gene: TRBJ2-3; d_gene: -; v_gene: TRBV7-9; abundance: -; CDR3nt: TGTGCCAGCAGCTTTCCTGGGGAAACAGATACGCAGTATTTT; CDR3aa: CASSFPGETDTQYF
j_gene: TRBJ2-1; d_gene: -; v_gene: TRBV4-1; abundance: -; CDR3nt: TGCGCCAGCAGCCAAGAGAGGAATGAGCAGTTCTTC; CDR3aa: CASSQERNEQFF
j_gene: TRBJ2-5; d_gene: -; v_gene: TRBV27; abundance: -; CDR3nt: TGTGCCAGCAGACACGGTGGGACCCAGTACTTC; CDR3aa: CASRHGGTQYF
j_gene: TRBJ2-7; d_gene: -; v_gene: TRBV5-1; abundance: few; CDR3nt: TGCGCCAGCAGCTTGGCCACAGGACACTACGAGCAGTACTTC; CDR3aa: CASSLATGHYEQYF
j_gene: TRBJ1-5; d_gene: -; v_gene: TRBV4-2; abundance: few; CDR3nt: TGTGCCAGCAGCCAAGATAATCAGCCCCAGCATTTT; CDR3aa: CASSQDNQPQHF
j_gene: TRBJ1-1; d_gene: -; v_gene: TRBV19; abundance: -; CDR3nt: TGTGCCAGTAGTCCACCGGTAGTCTACACTGAAGCTTTCTTT; CDR3aa: CASSPPVVYTEAFF
j_gene: TRBJ1-1; d_gene: TRBD1; v_gene: TRBV6-2/TRBV6-3; abundance: -; CDR3nt: TGTGCCAGCAGTTACTCCTCTGTGACAGGGTACCTCGAAGCTTTCTTT; CDR3aa: CASSYSSVTGYLEAFF
j_gene: TRBJ2-1; d_gene: TRBD2; v_gene: TRBV6-2/TRBV6-3; abundance: few; CDR3nt: TGTGCCAGCAGTTTCGCATCTGGCGGGGGGAGCCAGGAAAATGAGCAGTTCTTC; CDR3aa: CASSFASGGGSQENEQFF
j_gene: TRBJ2-7; d_gene: -; v_gene: TRBV6-2/TRBV6-3; abundance: few; CDR3nt: TGTGCCAGCAGTTACTCTAGTGGGGCATCCCTCTACGAGCAGTACTTC; CDR3aa: CASSYSSGASLYEQYF
j_gene: TRBJ2-5; d_gene: -; v_gene: TRBV12-3/TRBV12-4; abundance: many; CDR3nt: TGTGCCAGCAGTTTAGGTCATTCGGAGACCCAGTACTTC; CDR3aa: CASSLGHSETQYF
j_gene: TRBJ2-1; d_gene: -; v_gene: TRBV29-1; abundance: many; CDR3nt: TGCAGCGTTGAGGGGCACAATGAGCAGTTCTTC; CDR3aa: CSVEGHNEQFF